This T cell receptor beta chain came from a study of T cell responses to AZD1222 COVID-19 vaccine (dated by TCRdb to about 2021). Context from the whole study: AZD1222 recipients whose second dose came at about 4 weeks and those whose second dose came at about 12 weeks were combined into one group, since spike-specific TCR depth and breadth did not differ between the two schedules. A total of 233 trial participants underwent TCR sequencing, of whom about 200 had received two doses of AZD1222 and 26 had received two doses of the MenACWY control vaccine. Trial participants were enrolled by age into subgroups of 18-55, 56-69 and 70-plus years, and about 150, 27 and 61 TCR-sequenced participants, respectively, were included in these subgroups. Study-wide conclusions, independent of this receptor: Only six or seven AZD1222 recipients were SARS-CoV-2 seropositive at baseline, limiting conclusions about previously exposed vaccinees. Most participants were white British and females outnumbered males, and the authors suggested that clonal diversity may have been underestimated. CD4 TCRs associated with the vaccine covered the entire spike protein, and the dominant responses were in regions 160-218 and 743-854. Nearly half of unique spike-specific TCRs reportedly recognized epitopes outside regions mutated in the B.1.351 and B.1.1.7 variants. In the small 56-69-year group, the increase in depth fell short of significance, most likely because of low power. No day 14 peak-response samples were available, so repertoires were characterized only after the peak T cell response. Spike-specific TCR breadth and depth rose significantly after two AZD1222 doses compared with day 0 and with MenACWY recipients.

The CDR3 regions of human TCRbeta chains were analyzed by immunosequencing. The paper's processing steps were these. TCRs in the repertoires were compared against a reference library of SARS-CoV-2-specific TCRs that had been generated with the MIRA antigen-specificity platform. Breadth was defined as the fraction of unique TCRs that were SARS-CoV-2-associated. Depth was defined as the fraction of total T cells that were SARS-CoV-2-associated. Each spike-specific TCR was assigned to its reactive spike region and to a CD4 or CD8 class using the MIRA data. Log10-transformed breadth and depth values were compared by one-way ANOVA with Sidak's multiple comparisons tests. In its TCRdb copy, this immuneACCESS table keeps in-frame sequences only and misses some clones. Where compared with another copy, unresolved V genes explain less than half of these, and the others have no known cause. That table furnishes V, J and clone size, whereas the DNA furnished D and trimming. This sample gives under 150,000 clones in total; roughly 93% of them show up just once. Roughly 0.91% of the sample is held by the ten biggest clonotypes.

The time point label for this specimen denotes: baseline before first vaccination. Vaccinee samples came from UK trials COV001 and COV002, including a single-blind randomized controlled phase 2/3 trial of AZD1222 (ChAdOx1 nCoV-19) in healthy adults. For TCRbeta chain sequencing, PBMC samples from trial participants were taken at day 0 and at day 28 after the second dose. As to this clone: Which antigen it targets is not known. Qualities for individual bases were not recorded, and no much larger clone is one base off.

Between the V and J ends, shortened by 2 bases and 9 bases respectively, the junction contains 7 bases. The CDR3, from cysteine to phenylalanine, totals 11 residues. Left in the record is the CDR3 DNA by itself, 33 bases read in frame from the first base. As encoded in the germline V gene (reference sequence), CDR1 is MNHNY while CDR2 is SVGAGI. This TCR came from an adult in good health. This material consisted of peripheral blood, taken on day 0 of AZD1222 vaccination. Here the chain combines TRBV6-6 and TRBJ1-1; the D gene assignment is ambiguous. The CDR3 reads as follows: CASSYEEKAFF. The sequenced DNA is TGTGCCAGCAGTTACGAGGAAAAAGCTTTCTTT.